Detailed here is one T cell receptor (beta chain). One junction end disagrees with the germline gene, perhaps due to a read error. This specimen belongs to a study of control samples from healthy donors and cancer patients. TCRdb's copy holds only in-frame clones and misses some; the assay was immunoSEQ multiplex PCR. The sample holds 150,000 to 200,000 clones, approximately 93% seen once. This CDR3 comprises 13 residues. This clonotype was obtained from a woman between 40 and 55 years old in good health. The chain joins TRBV12-3 or TRBV12-4 to TRBJ1-1; no reliable D call. The sample was blood. CDR3 protein: CASSLGRVSEAFF. CDR3 DNA sequence: TGTGCCAGCAGCTTAGGGCGGGTTTCCGAAGCTTTCTTT.